The next 8 T cell receptor beta chains were all read from a single sample in a study of blood T cell repertoires in COVID-19. Data came from immunoSEQ multiplex PCR; TCRdb stores just in-frame clones and leaves some out. In the table there are about 98,000 clones, around 87% of which are singletons. The specimen was peripheral blood. All receptors derive from a man in his fifties or sixties with active or convalescent COVID-19.

The J gene is TRBJ2-1, the V gene TRBV5-1; 11 nucleotides match TRBD1. Looked up from germline, CDR1 is SGHRS and CDR2 is YFSETQ. V gave up 4 bases and J gave up 9 bases; unmatched junction bases: 6. The CDR3 has 14 amino acids. CDR3 residues: CASSQGTGGAEQFF. Written as DNA, the CDR3 is TGCGCCAGCAGCCAAGGGACAGGGGGAGCTGAGCAGTTCTTC.

The chain joins TRBV11-2 to TRBJ2-3, with 9 bases fitting TRBD1. V lost 4 bases to trimming and J lost 3 bases; unmatched junction nucleotides: 11. Germline assignment: CDR1 SGHAT and CDR2 FQNNGV. The CDR3 totals 17 residues. CDR3: CASSWGRWDRETDTQYF. The CDR3 nucleotides are TGTGCCAGCAGCTGGGGACGGTGGGACAGGGAAACAGATACGCAGTATTTT.

This chain links TRBV28 with TRBJ1-6; no firm D call. Trimming removed 3 bases at V and 1 base at J, with 7 bases between. This CDR3 has 15 amino acids. CDR1 and CDR2 (germline): MDHEN, SYDVKM. The CDR3 DNA reads TGTGCCAGCAGTTTCTTTCAGTCCTATAATTCACCCCTCCACTTT. This codes for CASSFFQSYNSPLHF.

The V call is TRBV11-2, the J call TRBJ2-1; the match to TRBD1 covers 9 bases. The CDR3 covers 15 residues. V was clipped by 0 bases and J by 7 bases; unmatched bases: 4. CDR1 is SGHAT and CDR2 is FQNNGV in the germline V gene. The CDR3 bases are TGTGCCAGCAGCTTAGAGGCCGGGACAGGGAATGAGCAGTTCTTC. It yields the protein CASSLEAGTGNEQFF.

This sequence joins TRBV10-1 and TRBJ1-1; D remains ambiguous. The CDR3 length is 15 residues. The V and J ends lost 0 bases and 0 bases respectively, with 8 bases between them. Germline V CDR1 and CDR2: WNHNN, SYGVQD (reference sequence). The CDR3 nucleotides are TGCGCCAGCAGTGAGTCTGCCGGGTTGAACACTGAAGCTTTCTTT. Amino acids: CASSESAGLNTEAFF.

The rearrangement joins TRBV5-8 to TRBJ2-1; 9 bases are a match to TRBD2. From germline, CDR1 is SGHTS and CDR2 YDEGEE. After removal of 2 bases from V and 2 bases from J, the junction contained 5 bases not matched to a gene. The CDR3 loop spans 16 amino acids. CDR3 loop: CASSLRSGGTYNEQFF. The CDR3 nucleotides are TGTGCCAGCAGCTTACGGAGCGGGGGGACCTACAATGAGCAGTTCTTC.

This clone has just one count. The rearrangement joins TRBV2 to TRBJ2-3; 7 nucleotides agree with TRBD1. The CDR3 is 14 residues long. Unmatched junction bases numbered 8, after V lost 7 bases and J lost 4 bases. From germline, CDR1 is SNHLY and CDR2 FYNNEI. CDR3 amino acids: CASTAGQGADTQYF. The DNA for the CDR3 is TGTGCCAGCACCGCCGGCCAGGGGGCAGATACGCAGTATTTT.

The J gene is TRBJ1-2, the V gene TRBV28, with a weak D call TRBD1 (5 bases). V was clipped by 5 bases and J by 1 base, with 14 bases between them. The CDR3 has 15 residues. Germline V lookup: CDR1 MDHEN, CDR2 SYDVKM. The CDR3 sequence: CASSLLGGYNYGYTF. CDR3 sequence (DNA): TGTGCCAGCAGTCTCCTCGGGGGGTATAACTATGGCTACACCTTC.